The sequence of this T cell receptor beta chain was determined in a study of T cell repertoires in cytomegalovirus infection. TCRdb itself ran the reads through MiXCR, one entry per CDR3 protein. The sample lists about 740,000 distinct CDR3 sequences, approximately 40% seen once, with around 2.8% in the top ten. The J segment lost 0 bases and the V segment lost 5 bases, leaving 6 bases of the junction unmatched. Germline CDR1 reads SGHVS; CDR2 reads FNYEAQ. The CDR3 has 15 amino acids. This clonotype has a count of ten or more. Material for sequencing was PBMCs. The receptor comes from a human donor in good health (CMV status not recorded). Some clones in this sample may be carry-over from other donors' samples. The chain links TRBV7-6 to TRBJ1-1; 7 bases map to TRBD1. CDR3 DNA: TGTGCCAGCAGCCTAATCGGACAGGTGAACACTGAAGCTTTCTTT. Protein product: CASSLIGQVNTEAFF.